This T cell receptor beta chain was documented in a study of cytomegalovirus exposure and HLA in healthy donors (dated by TCRdb to about 2017). General notes on the study: According to an earlier analysis of a few hundred of the donors, 200 million or so T cells yielded 95 million to 140 million unique TCR beta sequences and about 280 Gb of sequence data. About 310 gigabases of sequencing data and approximately 85 million unique TCR sequences were included in an early release covering 500 to 750 HLA-typed donors. Of the roughly 400 genotyped donors, approximately 82% fell in the genetic ancestry cluster associated with self-reported Caucasian donors. The study aimed to test whether signatures of past pathogen exposure could be identified by cataloging public T cell receptors. The study used immunosequencing to profile the T cell repertoires of hundreds of subjects and linked those repertoires to cytomegalovirus serostatus. Along with the roughly 710-subject first cohort, a separate validation cohort of over a hundred different subjects was used. High-throughput TCR immunosequencing, statistical association of individual TCRs with disease status, and machine learning were combined to predict cytomegalovirus infection status. A later analysis re-analyzed previously published TCR beta repertoires from 666 donors and added high-resolution HLA genotyping to study TCR occurrence patterns. Rather than using new phenotypic data, the later analysis identified candidate immune exposures from TCR beta sequences and from how often those sequences occurred across donors. An earlier analysis of 587 of the donors used high-throughput TCR beta sequencing to judge whether each TCR beta V gene segment behaved as functional or pseudogenic. Alongside the repertoire data, information on donor age, sex, ethnicity and CMV serostatus was compiled. A later genetic analysis took genome-wide SNP genotypes for about 55% of the roughly 700 donors and used that subset as a discovery cohort. All discovery cohort repertoires had been generated using a single sequencing platform. Class I and class II HLA loci were covered by the typing at four-digit resolution. Typing coverage varied by locus: roughly 629-640 donors for A, B, C, DRB1 and DQB1; some 520 for DQA1; nearly 610 for DPA1; 400 to 480 for DPB1. Four to six DR-DQ haplotypes were handled as single units for association and clustering, since linkage in the cohort was strong. Across 398 genotyped donors of the cohort, an average of approximately 240,000 unique TCR beta nucleotide sequences per donor were sequenced, and around 20% of those sequences were non-productive.

Regarding this clone: Which antigen it targets is not known. Base qualities were left out, and no much larger clone turns up one base away.

The germline V and J ends show losses of 6 bases and 6 bases respectively, and no gene match explains 8 bases of the junction. CDR1 and CDR2 are drawn from the germline V gene (reference sequence): MNHNY, SVGAGI. The CDR3 has 15 amino acids, counting the end cysteine and phenylalanine. Just CDR3 DNA is preserved here, 45 bases in frame from base 1. The method was the immunoSEQ multiplex PCR assay. A mixture of 60 forward primers for TCR Vbeta segments and 13 reverse primers for TCR Jbeta segments was used in the multiplex PCR. Amplification of the CDR3 region of rearranged TCR beta genes was performed with a multiplex PCR assay on genomic DNA. Amplified TCR beta libraries were sequenced as 87-base-pair reads on the Illumina HiSeq System. The paper's processing steps were these. A later analysis counted some 74 million unique TCR beta chains across the 650 to 700 repertoires, and 9 million to 14 million of these chains were shared by at least two donors. To remove PCR and sequencing errors, raw reads were error-corrected and collapsed into unique sequences using a nearest-neighbor algorithm that merged closely related sequences. To assign V, D and J gene segments, CDR3 sequences were aligned to IMGT reference sequences. Each retained sequence needed at least a six-nucleotide match to both a V gene segment and a J gene segment. Rearrangements were classified as productive when the CDR3 lacked stop codons and remained in frame with V and J, and all other rearrangements were classified as non-productive. Following IMGT convention, CDR3 was defined as the stretch from the second conserved V-encoded cysteine to the conserved J-encoded phenylalanine. The earlier analysis of about 610 of the donors excluded sequences that lacked an unambiguous match to a single V gene segment. In an earlier analysis of 587 of the donors, a V segment was called functional when productive rearrangements were above 56.7%, and segregating when the standard deviation between donors exceeded 5%. A statistical classification framework was built to diagnose cytomegalovirus status from the catalog of TCR beta chain sequences. A later analysis assigned V and J genes by comparing TCR nucleotide sequences with IMGT/GENE-DB human TR gene sequences. Using the TCRdist pipeline, a later analysis assigned CDR3 sequences along with most-parsimonious VDJ recombination scenarios. In a later analysis, each TCR beta chain was defined by its CDR3 amino acid sequence together with its V-gene family, and reads without a unique V-gene family were excluded. As a way to deal with suspected cross-contamination and a sequencing artifact, a later analysis dropped 450 to 600 nucleotide sequences that were highly shared and had low generation probability. In a later analysis, a clonal expansion index for each public chain was calculated from normalized within-repertoire ranks of inferred template counts. Generation probabilities in a later analysis came from a VDJ recombination model fitted to out-of-frame rearrangements, and those results were checked against IGoR. In a later analysis, TCR-TCR, TCR-HLA and TCR-CMV co-occurrence was scored with hypergeometric tests, and a repertoire-size bias correction was applied to TCR pairs. A later analysis estimated false discovery rates by permuting HLA or CMV assignments 20 times. In a later analysis, co-occurring TCRs were grouped with DBSCAN, and TCRdist sequence similarity was added when clustering was performed within HLA-allele-positive subsets. Repertoires with fewer than 30,000 or more than 120,000 public chains, plus five repertoires with anomalous nucleotide sharing, were excluded from co-occurrence clustering. TCRdb took over this immuneACCESS table, retaining in-frame rearrangements with V and J assigned. Such tables are incomplete; in checked studies, under half of the missing clones stem from an unresolved V gene, and the remainder is unexplained. That table gives V, J and clone size, and the DNA gave D and trimming. The sample table holds about 62,000 clones, of which just under 75% were seen once. The ten largest account for 4.5% to 6% of the sample.

The cohort was made up of roughly 670 healthy bone marrow donors. Cohort members were all nominally healthy when sampled, although unrecorded immune exposures were likely present. The donor was CMV seronegative and belonged to the group of roughly 330 seronegative cohort members. A peripheral blood sample was collected from each donor, and TCR beta sequencing was performed on peripheral blood mononuclear cells. Genomic DNA was extracted from the blood cell samples with the Qiagen DNeasy Blood Extraction Kit. Overall results and qualifications from the work: For the cohort, immune exposure information was limited to CMV serostatus. A later analysis reported that several top co-occurrence clusters appeared linked to parvovirus B19, influenza, CMV and Epstein-Barr virus. Presence/absence analyses assumed roughly uniform sequencing depth across donors, an assumption that may not hold. Some IMGT-functional V segments, including TRBV6-2 and TRBV6-3, could not be distinguished by the 87-base-pair reads and were therefore excluded. A total of 150 or so TCR beta chains were listed by the study as associated with cytomegalovirus. In a later analysis, some 18,000 TCR beta sequences were associated with specific HLA alleles at a false discovery rate of 0.05. The authors suggested that the approach could potentially be generalized to other disease states and immunological phenotypes. A further reported finding was that TCR beta sequences accurately predicted the HLA-A and HLA-B alleles for most subjects in the first cohort. In vitro tests confirmed that three of the cytomegalovirus-associated TCR beta chains recognize cytomegalovirus antigens. A cluster of highly shared sequence variants was judged likely to represent a technical artifact of the sequencing pipeline. The classifier was reported to diagnose cytomegalovirus status with high specificity and sensitivity in both the original cohort and the validation cohort. Most TCR sequences were seen in very few donors, while some public TCRs were found in many individuals. Correlated functional status among segregating V segments might be attributable to linkage disequilibrium, but an unknown experimental factor could not be ruled out. In an earlier analysis of 587 of the donors, most TCR beta V segments appeared in productive rearrangements about 90% or about 30% of the time, broadly matching IMGT annotations. A later genetic analysis associated a missense DCLRE1C variant with V-gene and J-gene trimming of TCR beta chains, and an independent cohort replicated the association. According to a later genetic analysis, donors in an Asian-associated ancestry cluster had fewer N-insertions in productive TCRs than the approximately 700-donor mean. Because counts were too low, 15 to 20 rarely observed V segments, including chromosome 9 orphons, were excluded from the earlier analysis of a few hundred of the donors. In a later analysis, HLA-associated TCR beta chains were found to be more clonally expanded and to have lower generation probabilities than equally common non-associated chains. A later analysis found that most CMV-associated TCR beta chains appeared HLA-restricted, with HLA associations seemingly driven largely by CMV exposure. When HLA alleles, especially DR and DQ, strongly co-occurred, attributing TCR associations to individual alleles was difficult. According to a later analysis, TCR association rates differed among HLA loci, with DRB1 alleles showing the most associated TCRs and HLA-C alleles showing the fewest. HLA typing was unavailable for some donors at each locus, so association tests used only the typed subset. Only TCR beta chains were sequenced in this cohort, and the absence of alpha or paired-chain data limited detectable features.

Sequences were obtained from PBMCs. The sequence is built from TRBV6-6 and TRBJ1-5, with 10 bases matching TRBD1. The receptor was isolated from a woman in her 30s in good health and CMV-seronegative. The sequence in DNA is TGTGCCAGCAGCCGCACCCGGGACAGGGGTCAGCCCCAGCATTTT. The encoded protein is CASSRTRDRGQPQHF.